The 9 T cell receptor beta chains reported below all come from one sample, sequenced in a study of response to subunit inactivated influenza vaccine. TCRdb reprocessed the RT-PCR reads with MiXCR, giving one entry per CDR3 protein. The repertoire holds approximately 200,000 distinct CDR3 sequences, with 13% to 15% as singletons. The sequences come from CD8+ T cells sorted from PBMCs, collected approximately 5 days after vaccination. The receptor set was obtained from a man between 50 and 59 years old who received an inactivated influenza vaccine.

The genes are TRBV7-6 and TRBJ1-2, with 9 bases that match TRBD1. V lost 0 bases, J lost 1 base, and 12 bases stayed unmatched. Germline-derived CDR1 and CDR2 are SGHVS and FNYEAQ. The CDR3 is 19 residues long. The CDR3 DNA follows: TGTGCCAGCAGCTTAGCGCTAATGTCCGGGACAGGGCATAACTATGGCTACACCTTC. Translated, it gives CASSLALMSGTGHNYGYTF.

This clonotype was recorded a few times. The genes are TRBV12-3 or TRBV12-4 and TRBJ2-1; D is possibly TRBD2 (6 bases). V was cut by 7 bases and J by 0 bases, with 13 bases left in between. The CDR3 spans 15 residues. CDR3 sequence: CASNSFGSSYNEQFF. CDR3 DNA: TGTGCCAGCAACTCTTTCGGGAGCTCCTACAATGAGCAGTTCTTC.

The chain combines TRBV2 with TRBJ2-7, with TRBD2 matching 12 bases. This CDR3 is built from 21 residues. V lost 6 bases, J lost 3 bases, and 24 bases stayed unmatched. Germline-derived CDR1 and CDR2 are SNHLY and FYNNEI. DNA for the CDR3: TGTGCCAGCAGCCCAGTAAGAGTCGGGACTAGCGGGTCCCGGAGGGGCTACGAGCAGTACTTC. Amino acid sequence: CASSPVRVGTSGSRRGYEQYF.

This clonotype was picked up many times. The chain employs TRBV5-1 and TRBJ2-1, with 8 bases matching TRBD2. The CDR3 has 18 amino acids. V lost 2 bases, J lost 3 bases, and 13 bases stayed unmatched. Per germline, CDR1 SGHRS and CDR2 YFSETQ. The CDR3 loop is CASSFKPAGERLYNEQFF. In DNA form, the CDR3 reads TGCGCCAGCAGCTTCAAACCAGCGGGGGAGCGCCTCTACAATGAGCAGTTCTTC. The complete variable domain, with remaining parts taken from reference TRBV5-1 and TRBJ2-1, reads KAGVTQTPRYLIKTRGQQVTLSCSPISGHRSVSWYQQTPGQGLQFLFEYFSETQRNKGNFPGRFSGRQFSNSRSEMNVSTLELGDSALYLCASSFKPAGERLYNEQFFGPGTRLTVL.

This clonotype has ten or more counts. V and J are TRBV4-3 and TRBJ1-1, with a possible D match to TRBD1 (6 bases). Trimming pared 2 bases from V and 5 bases from J, leaving 12 bases between. The CDR3 covers 14 residues. The germline V gene has CDR1 LGHNA and CDR2 YSLEER. CDR3 in DNA: TGCGCCAGCAGCCAATCGGGGGGCCGGACTGAAGCTTTCTTT. It encodes CASSQSGGRTEAFF.

The rearrangement links TRBV2 to TRBJ2-3; TRBD2 aligns across 9 bases. This CDR3 region has 14 residues. After removal of 8 bases from V and 1 base from J, the junction contained 4 bases not matched to a gene. Looked up from germline, CDR1 is SNHLY and CDR2 is FYNNEI. In nucleotides, the CDR3 is TGTGCCAGCCTAGCGGGGACTCGCACAGATACGCAGTATTTT. Translation: CASLAGTRTDTQYF. The whole variable domain, remainder taken from reference TRBV2 and TRBJ2-3, is EPEVTQTPSHQVTQMGQEVILRCVPISNHLYFYWYRQILGQKVEFLVSFYNNEISEKSEIFDDQFSVERPDGSNFTLKIRSTKLEDSAMYFCASLAGTRTDTQYFGPGTRLTVL.

J is TRBJ1-2 and V is TRBV20-1, with D possibly being TRBD1 (5 bases). Germline values: CDR1 DFQATT, CDR2 SNEGSKA (reference sequence). This CDR3 contains 12 residues. V lost 3 bases and J lost 8, with 13 bases in between. The CDR3 protein is CSASVRGGGYTF. The CDR3 DNA reads TGCAGTGCTAGTGTGAGGGGTGGAGGCTACACCTTC.

The genes are TRBV6-1 and TRBJ2-7, with 9 bases that match TRBD1. The CDR3 runs 14 residues. Germline V CDR1 and CDR2: MNHNS, SASEGT. Germline trimming cut 6 bases from V and 3 bases from J; bases unmatched to any gene: 6. CDR3 amino acids: CASSLPTGGYEQYF. The CDR3 DNA follows: TGTGCCAGCAGCCTCCCGACAGGGGGCTACGAGCAGTACTTC.

Ten or more counts support this clonotype. This chain connects TRBV5-1 to TRBJ2-2; D is uncertain. Germline CDR1 reads SGHRS; CDR2 reads YFSETQ. The CDR3 extends over 12 amino acids. Deletions cut 3 bases from V and 2 bases from J, with 2 bases between. CDR3 loop: CASSSNTGELFF. The CDR3 DNA reads as TGCGCCAGCAGCTCTAACACCGGGGAGCTGTTTTTT.